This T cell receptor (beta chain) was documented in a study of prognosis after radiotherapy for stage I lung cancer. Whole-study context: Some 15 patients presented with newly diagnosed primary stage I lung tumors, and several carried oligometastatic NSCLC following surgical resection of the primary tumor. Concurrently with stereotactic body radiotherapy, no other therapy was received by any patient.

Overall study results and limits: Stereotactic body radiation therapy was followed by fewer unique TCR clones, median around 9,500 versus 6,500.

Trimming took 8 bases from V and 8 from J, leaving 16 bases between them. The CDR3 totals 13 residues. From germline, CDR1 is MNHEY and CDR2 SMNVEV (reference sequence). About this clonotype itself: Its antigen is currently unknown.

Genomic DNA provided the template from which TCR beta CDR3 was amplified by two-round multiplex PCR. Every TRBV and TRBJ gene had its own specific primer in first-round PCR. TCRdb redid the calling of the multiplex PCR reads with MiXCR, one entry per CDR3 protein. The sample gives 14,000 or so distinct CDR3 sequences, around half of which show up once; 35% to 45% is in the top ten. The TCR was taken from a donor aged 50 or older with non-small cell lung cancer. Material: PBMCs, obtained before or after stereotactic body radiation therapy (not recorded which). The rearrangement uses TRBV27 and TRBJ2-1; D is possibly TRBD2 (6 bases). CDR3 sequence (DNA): TGTGCCAGCCGTTGGGCGGGAACGGATGAGCAGTTCTTC. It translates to CASRWAGTDEQFF.